This record looks at one TCR beta chain sequence and its context. Its antigen is currently unknown. The data belong to a study of vaccination effects on CD4 cells after COVID-19. The CDR3 is 16 amino acids. Germline loops: CDR1 SGHAT, CDR2 FQNNGV. V was pared by 2 bases and J by 6 bases, with 20 bases between. Expansion with viral peptide pools was applied to antigen-specific CD4+ T cells by the ViraFEST assay prior to sequencing. Researchers isolated CD4+ T cells once less than twelve days of culture had elapsed. The participants, recipients of two vaccine doses, got either BNT162b2 or mRNA-1273. Supplemented with around 9.8 IU/ml IL-2 and 10 ug/ml peptides, 2 million to 2.5 million PBMC per well were kept in culture. A half-medium replacement with IL-2 medium was carried out on days 3 and 7. Method: immunoSEQ multiplex PCR; TCRdb's copy keeps in-frame clones and lacks some. The table lists roughly 30,000 clones, 55% to 85% of them singletons.

The chain couples TRBV11-2 to TRBJ2-7, with D unclear. This clonotype was obtained from a human donor who received a COVID-19 vaccine. The sequenced sample was CD4+ T cells from PBMCs cultured with HCoV-NL63 spike peptides, obtained after COVID-19 vaccination. CDR3 nucleotides: TGTGCCAGCAGCTTATCTTTCGGGCCCGAGATCCCCGAGCAGTACTTC. Translated, it gives CASSLSFGPEIPEQYF.